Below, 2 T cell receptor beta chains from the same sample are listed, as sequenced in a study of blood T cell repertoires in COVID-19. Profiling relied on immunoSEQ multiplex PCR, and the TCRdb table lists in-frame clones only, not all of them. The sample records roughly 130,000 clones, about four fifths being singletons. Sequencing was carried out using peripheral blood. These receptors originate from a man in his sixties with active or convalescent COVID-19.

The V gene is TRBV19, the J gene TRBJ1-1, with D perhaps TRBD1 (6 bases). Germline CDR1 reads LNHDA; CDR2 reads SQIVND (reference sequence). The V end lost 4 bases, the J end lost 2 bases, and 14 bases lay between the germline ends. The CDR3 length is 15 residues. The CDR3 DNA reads TGTGCCAGTAGTACGACGCGGGGGGCAAACACTGAAGCTTTCTTT. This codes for CASSTTRGANTEAFF. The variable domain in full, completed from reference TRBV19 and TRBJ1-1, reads DGGITQSPKYLFRKEGQNVTLSCEQNLNHDAMYWYRQDPGQGLRLIYYSQIVNDFQKGDIAEGYSVSREKKESFPLTVTSAQKNPTAFYLCASSTTRGANTEAFFGQGTRLTVV.

As DNA, the CDR3 is TGTGCCAGCAGCGCCCGGGACACAGATACGCAGTATTTT. It yields the protein CASSARDTDTQYF. V gene TRBV9 combines with J gene TRBJ2-3, with D perhaps TRBD2 (5 bases). Germline V gene lookup returns CDR1 SGDLS and CDR2 YYNGEE. Trimming removed 3 bases at V and 2 bases at J, with 7 bases between. CDR3 length equals 13 residues.